The 29 T cell receptor beta chains reported below all come from one sample, sequenced in a study of beta chain features in type 1 diabetes. General study points: In all four CD4+ subsets, TCRB CDR3 length was significantly, moderately reduced in type 1 diabetes.

Their antigens are not known. The entirety of the isolated RNA underwent reverse transcription, so expressed TCRB transcripts were sequenced. Generated by immunoSEQ multiplex PCR, the TCRdb table keeps only in-frame clones and is missing some. Among about 400,000 clones listed, around an eighth were seen once. The specimen was naive CD4+ T cells from blood. These receptors were taken from a woman between 18 and 30 years old with type 1 diabetes.

The V and J genes are TRBV5-6 and TRBJ1-1; no clear D gene. V was cut by 0 bases and J by 1 base, with 10 bases left in between. Germline V gene sequence: CDR1 SGHDT, CDR2 YYEEEE. There are 15 residues in the CDR3. The CDR3 DNA sequence: TGTGCCAGCAGCTTGGTTAGTGGGAGGAACACTGAAGCTTTCTTT. Amino acid sequence: CASSLVSGRNTEAFF.

The chain recombines TRBV23-1 with TRBJ2-7; D is perhaps TRBD2 (5 bases). TRBV23-1 qualifies as an ORF whose function is uncertain. The CDR3 spans 15 residues. Trimming took off 0 bases at V and 0 bases at J, with 9 bases between the two ends. The CDR3 DNA reads TGCGCCAGCAGTCAATCGGACCGGGACTCCTACGAGCAGTACTTC. Its protein is CASSQSDRDSYEQYF.

This chain uses TRBV4-3 with TRBJ2-1, with no clear D. Germline CDR1 LGHNA, CDR2 YSLEER. The CDR3 sequence is 17 residues long. With 0 bases removed from V and 0 bases from J, the gap between germline ends came to 12 bases. The CDR3 bases are TGCGCCAGCAGCCAAGATGGCACCACCAGCTCCTACAATGAGCAGTTCTTC. Its protein is CASSQDGTTSSYNEQFF.

V and J are TRBV7-2 and TRBJ2-3; D gene uncertain. The ends were cut back, 0 bases at V and 11 bases at J, with 15 bases in the middle. Germline V gene lookup returns CDR1 SGHTA and CDR2 FQGNSA. This CDR3 has 14 residues. The CDR3 DNA follows: TGTGCCAGCAGCTTAGCATCTGGTTGGTCGGGGCAGTATTTT. It translates to CASSLASGWSGQYF.

V is TRBV6-6 and J is TRBJ1-4, with TRBD1 matching over 9 bases. Trimming cost V 6 bases and J 8 bases; bases outside gene matches: 4. Germline V CDR1 and CDR2: MNHNY, SVGAGI (reference sequence). The CDR3 has 13 amino acids. CDR3 nucleotides: TGTGCCAGCAGCGAGACAGGGGGAGAAAAACTGTTTTTT. It is translated as CASSETGGEKLFF.

This chain joins TRBV23-1 and TRBJ2-3, with 11 bases matching TRBD2. TRBV23-1 is an ORF, with its function uncertain. The length of the CDR3 is 19 residues. V dropped 2 bases and J dropped 2; count of bases not matched to a gene: 12. The CDR3 DNA sequence: TGCGCCAGCAGTCAACAGGGACTAGCGGCGACCGGGAACACAGATACGCAGTATTTT. This codes for CASSQQGLAATGNTDTQYF.

The sample holds a few counts of this clone. This rearrangement joins TRBV28 to TRBJ2-7, with 9 bases aligning to TRBD1. V was pared by 10 bases and J by 4 bases, with 2 bases of the junction left unmatched. CDR1 and CDR2 (germline): MDHEN, SYDVKM. The CDR3 extends over 11 amino acids. This CDR3 reads CATGQGYEQYF. The CDR3 region has the DNA TGTGCCACCGGACAGGGGTACGAGCAGTACTTC.

The genes are TRBV19 and TRBJ2-7, with a possible D match to TRBD2 (5 bases). The length of the CDR3 is 11 residues. V lost 3 bases and J lost 6, with 6 bases in between. Germline V gene lookup returns CDR1 LNHDA and CDR2 SQIVND (reference sequence). The CDR3 loop is CASSMGSEQYF. Here the CDR3 DNA reads TGTGCCAGTAGTATGGGGAGCGAGCAGTACTTC. The full variable domain, in which reference TRBV19 and TRBJ2-7 provide the parts outside the CDR3, is DGGITQSPKYLFRKEGQNVTLSCEQNLNHDAMYWYRQDPGQGLRLIYYSQIVNDFQKGDIAEGYSVSREKKESFPLTVTSAQKNPTAFYLCASSMGSEQYFGPGTRLTVT.

This clone has just a few counts. The rearrangement links TRBV7-2 to TRBJ2-1, with 13 bases fitting TRBD2. From germline, CDR1 is SGHTA and CDR2 FQGNSA. Trimming took 6 bases from V and 6 from J; bases not matched to a gene: 5. The length of the CDR3 is 15 residues. The CDR3 coding sequence is TGTGCCAGCAGGGACACTAGCGGGGGGGTCAATGAGCAGTTCTTC. Amino acid sequence: CASRDTSGGVNEQFF.

This clone turned up a few times. This chain connects TRBV27 to TRBJ1-1; D is unresolved. Looked up from germline, CDR1 is MNHEY and CDR2 is SMNVEV (reference sequence). V lost 3 bases and J lost 0, with 8 bases in between. The CDR3 length is 14 residues. CDR3 DNA: TGTGCCAGCAGTTTTACCAGTGTGAACACTGAAGCTTTCTTT. Translation: CASSFTSVNTEAFF.

The sample holds a few counts of this clone. V gene TRBV11-3 combines with J gene TRBJ2-7, with 9 bases matching TRBD1. The CDR3 runs 13 residues. Germline CDR1 is SGHNT and CDR2 is YENEEA. V shed 5 bases, J shed 10 bases, and the junction held 9 bases outside the gene matches. The CDR3: CASSPRQGGSQYF. The CDR3 region has the DNA TGTGCCAGCAGCCCAAGACAGGGGGGATCTCAGTACTTC.

Only a few counts were recorded for this clone. The chain links TRBV4-1 to TRBJ2-7, with 7 bases aligning to TRBD1. The V gene's germline CDR1 is MGHRA and CDR2 YSYEKL. V lost 0 bases to trimming and J lost 1 base; unmatched junction nucleotides: 12. The CDR3 contains 18 residues. The CDR3 DNA is TGCGCCAGCAGCCAAGAGGATGCCGGGACAGAGTTATCCTACGAGCAGTACTTC. This translates into CASSQEDAGTELSYEQYF.

This clone came up a few times. This rearrangement joins TRBV9 to TRBJ2-1, with 11 bases aligning to TRBD2. Germline values: CDR1 SGDLS, CDR2 YYNGEE. This CDR3 has 17 amino acids. Trimming took 4 bases from V and 4 from J; bases not matched to a gene: 10. CDR3 sequence: CASSIHLGTSGYNEQFF. In DNA form, the CDR3 reads TGTGCCAGCAGCATACACTTAGGGACTAGCGGTTACAATGAGCAGTTCTTC.

In the case of this clone: Other DNA sequences in the sample encode the same CDR3. CDR3 in DNA: TGTGCCAGCAGCGTACAGGGAAACACTGAAGCTTTCTTT. Residues: CASSVQGNTEAFF. The V gene is TRBV5-4, the J gene TRBJ1-1; tentatively, D is TRBD1 (6 bases). The CDR3 consists of 13 residues. V was pared by 4 bases and J by 2 bases, with 9 bases between. The germline gives CDR1 SGHNT, CDR2 YYREEE (reference sequence).

The chain combines TRBV28 with TRBJ1-2; TRBD1 matches 8 bases. Germline V gene lookup returns CDR1 MDHEN and CDR2 SYDVKM. The CDR3 consists of 15 residues. V lost 5 bases and J lost 1; bases outside the gene matches: 6. The DNA of the CDR3 is TGTGCCAGCAGTCCCGGGACAGGCCGTAACTATGGCTACACCTTC. This codes for CASSPGTGRNYGYTF.

V usage is TRBV2 and J usage is TRBJ2-1; D unresolved. V lost 6 bases and J lost 4, with 4 bases in between. Germline-derived CDR1 and CDR2 are SNHLY and FYNNEI. The CDR3 loop spans 11 amino acids. This CDR3 reads CASRAYNEQFF. The DNA of the CDR3 is TGTGCCAGCAGGGCATACAATGAGCAGTTCTTC.

V and J are TRBV4-1 and TRBJ2-7, with a tentative D call TRBD1 (8 bases). V was trimmed by 4 bases and J by 3 bases, leaving 25 bases between them. CDR1 and CDR2 (germline): MGHRA, YSYEKL. This CDR3 comprises 18 residues. Written as DNA, the CDR3 is TGCGCCAGCAGCCCGCTTGGACAGGGAGGGAAGGCGGGCTACGAGCAGTACTTC. It is translated as CASSPLGQGGKAGYEQYF.

The chain carries TRBV7-2 and TRBJ2-7; D might be TRBD2 (5 bases). Per the germline V gene, CDR1 is SGHTA and CDR2 is FQGNSA. The ends were cut back, 4 bases at V and 2 bases at J, with 15 bases in the middle. This CDR3 is 15 amino acids long. This CDR3 reads CASSSIEDYPYEQYF. The CDR3 nucleotides are TGTGCCAGCAGCTCGATTGAAGACTATCCCTACGAGCAGTACTTC.

This clone occurred a few times. The CDR3 is CASSPPTVSGTDTQYF. In nucleotides, the CDR3 is TGTGCCAGCAGCCCCCCGACAGTCTCTGGCACAGATACGCAGTATTTT. V is TRBV7-2 and J is TRBJ2-3; D perhaps matches TRBD1 (5 bases). Trimming cost V 5 bases and J 1 base, with 16 bases left between them. Germline assignment: CDR1 SGHTA and CDR2 FQGNSA. The CDR3 covers 16 residues.

This clone turned up a few times. The chain combines TRBV29-1 with TRBJ1-2, with 7 nucleotides matching TRBD1. The CDR3 length is 13 residues. V trimming: 5 bases; J trimming: 6 bases; junction bases outside the gene matches: 9. The germline V gene encodes CDR1 SQVTM and CDR2 ANQGSEA. This CDR3 is CSVLGQERNGYTF. CDR3 nucleotides: TGCAGCGTTCTAGGACAGGAAAGGAATGGCTACACCTTC.

The chain employs TRBV29-1 and TRBJ1-4, with D hard to call. The V and J ends lost 4 bases and 12 bases respectively, with 18 bases between them. Germline loops: CDR1 SQVTM, CDR2 ANQGSEA. The CDR3 totals 13 residues. The chain's CDR3 is CSVGGGETRELFF. CDR3 coding DNA: TGCAGCGTTGGAGGTGGGGAAACTAGAGAACTGTTTTTT.

The chain combines TRBV18 with TRBJ1-1; D ambiguous. This CDR3 contains 14 residues. The germline V and J ends were trimmed by 3 bases and 1 base, with 9 bases remaining between them. CDR1 and CDR2 from the germline V gene are KGHSH and LQKENI. CDR3 sequence: CASSPGRENTEAFF. The CDR3 nucleotides read TGTGCCAGCTCACCGGGGAGGGAGAACACTGAAGCTTTCTTT.

This clone was seen a few times. The chain employs TRBV5-4 and TRBJ2-1, with D unclear. The CDR3 is 15 amino acids. Between the trimmed V and J ends, which lost 0 bases and 0 bases, there was a span of 7 bases. Per germline, CDR1 SGHNT and CDR2 YYREEE (reference sequence). In DNA, the CDR3 is TGTGCCAGCAGCTTGGGGCAGATCTCCTACAATGAGCAGTTCTTC. Its protein product is CASSLGQISYNEQFF.

This clone was recorded a few times. The genes are TRBV4-3 and TRBJ1-1; 9 nucleotides line up with TRBD1. This CDR3 has 17 residues. Unmatched junction bases numbered 9, after V lost 0 bases and J lost 4 bases. The germline V gene encodes CDR1 LGHNA and CDR2 YSLEER. The CDR3 reads CASSQDSHRGPPTEAFF. For the CDR3, the DNA is TGCGCCAGCAGCCAAGATAGTCACAGGGGGCCACCCACTGAAGCTTTCTTT.

This clone was found a few times. CDR3 in amino acids: CANPTGGLLYEQYF. CDR3 DNA: TGTGCCAACCCGACAGGGGGCCTCCTCTACGAGCAGTACTTC. The chain links TRBV21-1 to TRBJ2-7; no DNA check was done on the table's D call, TRBD1. TRBV21-1 is a pseudogene. The CDR3 is 14 amino acids.

This clone was detected a few times. CDR3 sequence (DNA): TGTGCCAGCAGCGGTACGACAATAGATACGCAGTATTTT. Amino acids: CASSGTTIDTQYF. This rearrangement joins TRBV9 to TRBJ2-3; D is uncertain. V gave up 3 bases and J gave up 5 bases, with 10 bases separating them. Per the germline V gene, CDR1 is SGDLS and CDR2 is YYNGEE. The CDR3 is made up of 13 amino acids.

CDR3: CASSVGTKQETQYF. The CDR3 coding sequence is TGTGCCAGCAGCGTAGGGACTAAACAAGAGACCCAGTACTTC. The gene calls are TRBV9 and TRBJ2-5; D may be TRBD2 (6 bases). This CDR3 comprises 14 residues. Germline V CDR1 and CDR2: SGDLS, YYNGEE. V dropped 0 bases and J dropped 2 bases, with 8 bases sitting between them.

This chain joins TRBV29-1 and TRBJ2-3, with TRBD2 identical over 13 bases. The germline gives CDR1 SQVTM, CDR2 ANQGSEA. The CDR3 is 12 amino acids. Here the CDR3 DNA reads TGCGGGACTAGCGGGGTAGGAGATACGCAGTATTTT. Translated: CGTSGVGDTQYF.

The rearrangement joins TRBV18 to TRBJ2-1, with D possibly matching TRBD2 (6 bases). The V end lost 2 bases, the J end lost 4 bases, and 9 bases lay between the germline ends. This CDR3 contains 14 residues. CDR1 and CDR2 from the germline V gene are KGHSH and LQKENI. The CDR3 protein is CASSPLGTYNEQFF. The CDR3 coding sequence is TGTGCCAGCTCACCATTAGGGACTTACAATGAGCAGTTCTTC.